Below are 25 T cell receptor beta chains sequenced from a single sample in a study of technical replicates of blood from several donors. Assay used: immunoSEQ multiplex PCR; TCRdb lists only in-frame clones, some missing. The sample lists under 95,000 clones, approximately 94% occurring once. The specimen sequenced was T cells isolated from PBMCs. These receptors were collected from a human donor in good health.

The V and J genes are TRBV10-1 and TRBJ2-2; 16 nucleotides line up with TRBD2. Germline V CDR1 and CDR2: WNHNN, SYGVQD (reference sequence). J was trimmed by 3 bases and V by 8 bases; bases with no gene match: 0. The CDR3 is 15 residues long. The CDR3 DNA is TGCGCCAGCGGGACTAGCGGGAGGGACACCGGGGAGCTGTTTTTT. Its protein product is CASGTSGRDTGELFF.

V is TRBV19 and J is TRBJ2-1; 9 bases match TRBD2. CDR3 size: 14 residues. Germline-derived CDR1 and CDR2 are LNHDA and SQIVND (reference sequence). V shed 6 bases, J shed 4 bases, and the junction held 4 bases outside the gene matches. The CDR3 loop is CASRTTSGYNEQFF. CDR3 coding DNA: TGTGCCAGTAGGACGACTAGCGGTTACAATGAGCAGTTCTTC.

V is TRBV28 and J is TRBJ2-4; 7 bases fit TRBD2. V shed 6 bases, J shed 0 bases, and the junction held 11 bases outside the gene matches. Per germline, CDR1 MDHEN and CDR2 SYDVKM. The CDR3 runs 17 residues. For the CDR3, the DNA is TGTGCCAGCAGCTCAGGCCGGGGAGGGGTAGCCAAAAACATTCAGTACTTC. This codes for CASSSGRGGVAKNIQYF.

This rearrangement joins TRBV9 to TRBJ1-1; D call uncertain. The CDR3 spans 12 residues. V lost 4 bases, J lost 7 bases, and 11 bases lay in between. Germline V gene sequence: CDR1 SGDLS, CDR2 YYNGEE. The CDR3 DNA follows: TGTGCCAGCAGCCCCATCGCGGTTGAAGCTTTCTTT. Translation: CASSPIAVEAFF.

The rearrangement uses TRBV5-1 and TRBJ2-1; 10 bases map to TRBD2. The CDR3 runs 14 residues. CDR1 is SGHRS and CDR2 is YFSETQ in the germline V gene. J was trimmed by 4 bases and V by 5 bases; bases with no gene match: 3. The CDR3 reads CASRSSGGYNEQFF. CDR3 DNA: TGCGCCAGCAGATCTAGCGGGGGATACAATGAGCAGTTCTTC.

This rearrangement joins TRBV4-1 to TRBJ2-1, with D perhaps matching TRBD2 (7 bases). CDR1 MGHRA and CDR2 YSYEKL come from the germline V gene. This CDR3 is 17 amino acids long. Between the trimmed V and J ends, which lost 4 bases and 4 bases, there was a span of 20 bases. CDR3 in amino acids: CASSPSGAGASYNEQFF. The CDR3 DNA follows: TGCGCCAGCAGCCCTTCCGGGGCGGGGGCCTCATACAATGAGCAGTTCTTC.

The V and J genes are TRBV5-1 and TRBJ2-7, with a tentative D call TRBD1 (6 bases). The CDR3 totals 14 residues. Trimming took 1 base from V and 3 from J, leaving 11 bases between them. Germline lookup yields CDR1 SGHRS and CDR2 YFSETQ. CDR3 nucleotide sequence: TGCGCCAGCAGCTTGAGGGTAGGGGGCTACGAGCAGTACTTC. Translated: CASSLRVGGYEQYF. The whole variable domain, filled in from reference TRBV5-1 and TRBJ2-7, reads KAGVTQTPRYLIKTRGQQVTLSCSPISGHRSVSWYQQTPGQGLQFLFEYFSETQRNKGNFPGRFSGRQFSNSRSEMNVSTLELGDSALYLCASSLRVGGYEQYFGPGTRLTVT.

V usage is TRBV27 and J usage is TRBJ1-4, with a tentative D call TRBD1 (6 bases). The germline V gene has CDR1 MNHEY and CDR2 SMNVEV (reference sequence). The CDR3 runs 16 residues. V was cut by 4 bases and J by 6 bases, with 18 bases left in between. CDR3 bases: TGTGCCAGCAGTTCGACCATAGGGGGGGTTTATGAAAAACTGTTTTTT. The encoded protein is CASSSTIGGVYEKLFF.

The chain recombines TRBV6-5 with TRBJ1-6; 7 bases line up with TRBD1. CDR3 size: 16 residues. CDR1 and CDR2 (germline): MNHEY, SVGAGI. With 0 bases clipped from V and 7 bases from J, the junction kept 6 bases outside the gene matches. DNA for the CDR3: TGTGCCAGCAGTTACTCGTTGTGGGACAGAAATTCACCCCTCCACTTT. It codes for CASSYSLWDRNSPLHF.

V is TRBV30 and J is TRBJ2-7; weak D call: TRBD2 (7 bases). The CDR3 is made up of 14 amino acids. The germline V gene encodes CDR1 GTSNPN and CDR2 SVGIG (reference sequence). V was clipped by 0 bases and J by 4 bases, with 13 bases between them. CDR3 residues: CAWSVGGLYYEQYF. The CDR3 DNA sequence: TGTGCCTGGAGTGTGGGGGGGCTGTATTACGAGCAGTACTTC.

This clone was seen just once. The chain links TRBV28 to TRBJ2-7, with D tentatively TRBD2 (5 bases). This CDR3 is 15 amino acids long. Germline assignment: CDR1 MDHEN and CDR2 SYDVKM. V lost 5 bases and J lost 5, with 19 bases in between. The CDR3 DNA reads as TGTGCCAGCAGTGTATTGCTAGCTGAGCCAGACGAGCAGTACTTC. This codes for CASSVLLAEPDEQYF.

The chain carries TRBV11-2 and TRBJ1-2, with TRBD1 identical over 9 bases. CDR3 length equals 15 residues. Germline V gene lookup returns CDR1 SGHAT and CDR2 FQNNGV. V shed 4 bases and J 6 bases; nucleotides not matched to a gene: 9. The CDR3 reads CASSSTDRGLDGYTF. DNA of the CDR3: TGTGCCAGCAGCTCTACGGACAGGGGACTGGATGGCTACACCTTC.

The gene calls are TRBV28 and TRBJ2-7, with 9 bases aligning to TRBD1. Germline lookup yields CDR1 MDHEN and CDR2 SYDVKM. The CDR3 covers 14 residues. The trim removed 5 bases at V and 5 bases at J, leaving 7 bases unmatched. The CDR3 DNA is TGTGCCAGCAGTCCGTGGGACAGGGCCCACGAGCAGTACTTC. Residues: CASSPWDRAHEQYF.

The CDR3 loop reads CASSLGGDLATYEQYF. CDR3 bases: TGTGCCAGCAGCTTAGGCGGTGACCTCGCTACCTACGAGCAGTACTTC. The chain has TRBV7-9 and TRBJ2-7; no definite D call. Germline V gene data show CDR1 as SEHNR and CDR2 as FQNEAQ (reference sequence). The CDR3 covers 16 residues. Trimming cost V 1 base and J 2 bases, with 15 bases left between them. Full variable domain (missing parts from reference TRBV7-9 and TRBJ2-7): DTGVSQNPRHKITKRGQNVTFRCDPISEHNRLYWYRQTLGQGPEFLTYFQNEAQLEKSRLLSDRFSAERPKGSFSTLEIQRTEQGDSAMYLCASSLGGDLATYEQYFGPGTRLTVT.

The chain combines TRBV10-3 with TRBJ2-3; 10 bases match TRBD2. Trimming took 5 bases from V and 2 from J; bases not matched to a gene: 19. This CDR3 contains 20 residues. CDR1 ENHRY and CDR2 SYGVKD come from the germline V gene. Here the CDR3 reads CAISQPPGSGRAGVTDTQYF. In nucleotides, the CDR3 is TGTGCCATCAGTCAACCCCCTGGGAGCGGGAGGGCCGGTGTCACAGATACGCAGTATTTT.

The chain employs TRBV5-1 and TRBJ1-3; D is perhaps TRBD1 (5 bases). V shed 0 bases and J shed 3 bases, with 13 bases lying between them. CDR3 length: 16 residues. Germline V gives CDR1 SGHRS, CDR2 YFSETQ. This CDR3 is CASSLESQGYGNTIYF. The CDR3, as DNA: TGCGCCAGCAGCTTGGAGAGCCAGGGCTATGGAAACACCATATATTTT.

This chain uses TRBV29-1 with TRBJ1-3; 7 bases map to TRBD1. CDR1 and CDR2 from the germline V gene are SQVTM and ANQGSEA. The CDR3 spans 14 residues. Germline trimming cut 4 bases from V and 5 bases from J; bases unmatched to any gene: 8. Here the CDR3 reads CSVVGTGVRNTIYF. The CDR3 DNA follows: TGCAGCGTTGTAGGTACAGGGGTACGAAACACCATATATTTT. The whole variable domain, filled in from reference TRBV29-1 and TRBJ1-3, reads SAVISQKPSRDICQRGTSLTIQCQVDSQVTMMFWYRQQPGQSLTLIATANQGSEATYESGFVIDKFPISRPNLTFSTLTVSNMSPEDSSIYLCSVVGTGVRNTIYFGEGSWLTVV.

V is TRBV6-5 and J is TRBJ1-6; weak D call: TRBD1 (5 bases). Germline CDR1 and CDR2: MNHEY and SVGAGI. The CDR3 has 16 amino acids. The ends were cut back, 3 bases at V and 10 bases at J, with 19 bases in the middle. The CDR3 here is CASSYLNPTVGSPLHF. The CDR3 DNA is TGTGCCAGCAGTTATCTTAATCCGACAGTCGGGTCACCCCTCCACTTT.

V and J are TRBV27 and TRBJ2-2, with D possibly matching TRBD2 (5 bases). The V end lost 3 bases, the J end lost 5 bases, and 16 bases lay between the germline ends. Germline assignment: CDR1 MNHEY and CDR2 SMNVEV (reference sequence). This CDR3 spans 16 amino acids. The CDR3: CASSFLRRERTGELFF. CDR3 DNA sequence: TGTGCCAGCAGTTTCCTGCGCCGGGAAAGAACCGGGGAGCTGTTTTTT.

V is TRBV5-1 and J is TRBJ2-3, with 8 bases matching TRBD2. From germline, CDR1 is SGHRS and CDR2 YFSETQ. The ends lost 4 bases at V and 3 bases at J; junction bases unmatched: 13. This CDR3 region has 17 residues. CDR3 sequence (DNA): TGCGCCAGCAGCCTAGTCCTTCGGGAGGGAAGGACAGATACGCAGTATTTT. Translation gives CASSLVLREGRTDTQYF.

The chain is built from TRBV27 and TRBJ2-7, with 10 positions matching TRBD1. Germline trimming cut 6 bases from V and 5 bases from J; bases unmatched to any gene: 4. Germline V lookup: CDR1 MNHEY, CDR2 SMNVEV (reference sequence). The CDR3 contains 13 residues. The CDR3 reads CASRWTGGNEQYF. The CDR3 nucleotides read TGTGCCAGCAGGTGGACAGGGGGGAACGAGCAGTACTTC.

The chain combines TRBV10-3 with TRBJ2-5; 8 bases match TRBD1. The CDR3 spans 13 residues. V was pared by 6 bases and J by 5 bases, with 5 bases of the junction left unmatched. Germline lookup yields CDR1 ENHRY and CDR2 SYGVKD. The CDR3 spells CAIRSGGQETQYF. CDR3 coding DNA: TGTGCCATCAGGTCAGGGGGCCAGGAGACCCAGTACTTC.

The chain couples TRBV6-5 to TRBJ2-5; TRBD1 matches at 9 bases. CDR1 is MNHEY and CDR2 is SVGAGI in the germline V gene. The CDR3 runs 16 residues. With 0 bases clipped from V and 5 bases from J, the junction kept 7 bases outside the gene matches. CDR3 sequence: CASSYSGTGIPETQYF. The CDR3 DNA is TGTGCCAGCAGTTACTCCGGGACAGGGATCCCGGAGACCCAGTACTTC.

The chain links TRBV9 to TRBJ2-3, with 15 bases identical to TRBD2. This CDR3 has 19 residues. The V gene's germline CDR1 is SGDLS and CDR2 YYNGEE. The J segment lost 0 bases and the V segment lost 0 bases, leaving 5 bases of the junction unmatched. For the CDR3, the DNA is TGTGCCAGCAGCGTAGGTGGACTAGCGGGGGGGGGTAGCACAGATACGCAGTATTTT. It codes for CASSVGGLAGGGSTDTQYF. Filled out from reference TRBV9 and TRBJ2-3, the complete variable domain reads DSGVTQTPKHLITATGQRVTLRCSPRSGDLSVYWYQQSLDQGLQFLIQYYNGEERAKGNILERFSAQQFPDLHSELNLSSLELGDSALYFCASSVGGLAGGGSTDTQYFGPGTRLTVL.

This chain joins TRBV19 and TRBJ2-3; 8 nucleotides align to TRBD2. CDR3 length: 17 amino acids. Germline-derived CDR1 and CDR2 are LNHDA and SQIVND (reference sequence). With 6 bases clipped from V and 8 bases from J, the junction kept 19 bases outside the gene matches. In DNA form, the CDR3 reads TGTGCCAGTAGCAAGATAAGCGGGACTAGGGGGTCCGGTACGCAGTATTTT. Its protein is CASSKISGTRGSGTQYF. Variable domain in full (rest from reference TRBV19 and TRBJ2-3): DGGITQSPKYLFRKEGQNVTLSCEQNLNHDAMYWYRQDPGQGLRLIYYSQIVNDFQKGDIAEGYSVSREKKESFPLTVTSAQKNPTAFYLCASSKISGTRGSGTQYFGPGTRLTVL.